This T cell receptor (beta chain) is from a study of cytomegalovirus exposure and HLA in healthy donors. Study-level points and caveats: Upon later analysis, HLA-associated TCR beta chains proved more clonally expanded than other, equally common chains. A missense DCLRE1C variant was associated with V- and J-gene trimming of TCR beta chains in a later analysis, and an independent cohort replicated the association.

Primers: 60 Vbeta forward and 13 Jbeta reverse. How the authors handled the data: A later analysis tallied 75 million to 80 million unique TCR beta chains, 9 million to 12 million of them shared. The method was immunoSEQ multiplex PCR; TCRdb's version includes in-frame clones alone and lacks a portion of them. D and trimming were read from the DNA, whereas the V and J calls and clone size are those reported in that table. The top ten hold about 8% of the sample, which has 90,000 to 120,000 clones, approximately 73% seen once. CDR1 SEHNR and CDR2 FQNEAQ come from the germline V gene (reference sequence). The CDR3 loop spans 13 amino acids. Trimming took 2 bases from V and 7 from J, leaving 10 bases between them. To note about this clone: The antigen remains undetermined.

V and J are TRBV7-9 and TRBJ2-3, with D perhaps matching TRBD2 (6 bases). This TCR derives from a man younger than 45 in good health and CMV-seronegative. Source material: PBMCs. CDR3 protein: CASSLLGGHTQYF. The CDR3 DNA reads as TGTGCCAGCAGCTTACTGGGGGGACATACGCAGTATTTT.